The present entry profiles one T cell receptor delta chain with its context. Given a far larger clone just one base away, this is likely a sequencing read error. Other DNA variants within this sample encode the same CDR3. The entry originates in a study of gamma-delta T cells after stem cell transplantation. TCRdb reprocessed the RT-PCR reads through CATT. This table has 2,800 or so delta-chain clones, 7.5% to 9% appearing once. Looked up from germline, CDR1 is GEAIGNYY and CDR2 is EKD. The CDR3 is made up of 16 amino acids. The sequence derives from a human donor. It is not recorded whose cells these are; they may come from a transplant donor. The material sequenced was gamma-delta T cells. The chain links TRDV2 to TRDJ2; 11 bases line up with TRDD3. The CDR3 region is CACDVLGDTLTAQLFF. As DNA, the CDR3 is TGTGCTTGTGACGTACTGGGGGATACTTTGACAGCACAACTCTTCTTT.